This T cell receptor beta chain was identified during a study of T cells in Graves' hyperthyroidism and ophthalmopathy. The study excluded patients with uncontrolled infection, other autoimmune disease, pregnancy or lactation. Researchers amplified the TCR beta CDR3 regions from RNA transcripts. In the first-round RT-PCR of the TCR CDR3, the HTBI primer set was used. MiXCR, run by TCRdb on the multiplex PCR reads, gives a single entry per CDR3 protein. The sample consists of some 360,000 distinct CDR3 sequences, 15% to 20% of them appearing once. Worth noting for this clonotype: Its target is unknown.

Study outcomes and limitations: With a median lead of around 5.9 months before onset, the model predicted ophthalmopathy.

This CDR3 comprises 14 residues. Between the trimmed V and J ends, which lost 4 bases and 2 bases, there was a span of 8 bases. CDR1 is SNHLY and CDR2 is FYNNEI in the germline V gene. This chain uses TRBV2 with TRBJ2-2, with D uncertain. The sequence derives from a woman between 40 and 55 years old with Graves' ophthalmopathy. Sequencing input: blood. The CDR3 DNA follows: TGTGCCAGCAGTGCTCAAAGAAACACCGGGGAGCTGTTTTTT. Translation: CASSAQRNTGELFF.